These 23 T cell receptor beta chains were all obtained from the same sample, sequenced in a study of shared clonotypes between healthy human individuals. The assay was immunoSEQ multiplex PCR, and TCRdb's table has in-frame clones only and misses some. The sample lists under 300,000 clones, 60% to 80% occurring once. The specimen sequenced was memory CD4+ T cells sorted from blood. Subset noted: CD45RA-negative fraction. These receptors all come from a man aged 25 to 40 in good health.

A few counts support this clone. The chain recombines TRBV7-8 with TRBJ1-5; 11 bases agree with TRBD1. This CDR3 is 15 amino acids long. Losses at the gene ends were 5 bases for V and 6 bases for J; bases not matched to a gene: 6. Germline CDR1 and CDR2: SGHVS and FQNEAQ. DNA of the CDR3: TGTGCCAGCAGCCTAGAGGGGACAGGGGGTCAGCCCCAGCATTTT. Residues: CASSLEGTGGQPQHF. The full variable domain, in which reference TRBV7-8 and TRBJ1-5 provide the parts outside the CDR3, is GAGVSQSPRYKVAKRGQDVALRCDPISGHVSLFWYQQALGQGPEFLTYFQNEAQLDKSGLPSDRFFAERPEGSVSTLKIQRTQQEDSAVYLCASSLEGTGGQPQHFGDGTRLSIL.

This chain uses TRBV4-2 with TRBJ2-1, with a weak D call TRBD2 (6 bases). V lost 7 bases, J lost 10 bases, and 23 bases lay in between. The germline CDR1 and CDR2 sequences are LGHNA and YNFKEQ. The CDR3 runs 15 residues. The CDR3 is CASTSSRGPRGEQFF. The CDR3 DNA follows: TGTGCCAGCACATCGTCTCGCGGGCCACGGGGGGAGCAGTTCTTC.

On this clone: Additional DNA sequences in this sample encode the identical CDR3. The J gene is TRBJ2-1, the V gene TRBV12-2; the DNA was not used to check the table's D call, TRBD2. TRBV12-2 is a pseudogene. This CDR3 is 16 amino acids long. The CDR3 spells CASRGKDCSSYNEQFF. The CDR3 DNA reads TGTGCAAGTCGCGGAAAAGACTGCAGCTCCTACAATGAGCAGTTCTTC.

DNA of the CDR3: TGTGCCAGTAGTATACTGGGACTAGCGCGCAATGAGCAGTTCTTC. Translation gives CASSILGLARNEQFF. The V gene is TRBV19, the J gene TRBJ2-1; 10 bases map to TRBD2. The germline V gene encodes CDR1 LNHDA and CDR2 SQIVND (reference sequence). The CDR3 length is 15 residues. V lost 2 bases to trimming and J lost 6 bases; unmatched junction nucleotides: 4.

J is TRBJ1-5 and V is TRBV6-6, with 8 nucleotides matching TRBD1. V was pared by 6 bases and J by 6 bases, with 4 bases of the junction left unmatched. Germline assignment: CDR1 MNHNY and CDR2 SVGAGI (reference sequence). The CDR3 extends over 13 amino acids. The CDR3: CASRTGERQPQHF. As DNA, the CDR3 is TGTGCCAGCAGGACAGGGGAACGTCAGCCCCAGCATTTT.

The rearrangement links TRBV7-2 to TRBJ2-2; D may be TRBD2 (6 bases). The CDR3 covers 15 residues. The germline gives CDR1 SGHTA, CDR2 FQGNSA. Trimming removed 4 bases at V and 6 bases at J, with 15 bases between. In DNA, the CDR3 is TGTGCCAGCAGCTACGGACTCCGGGGGTCCGGGGAGCTGTTTTTT. Amino acid sequence: CASSYGLRGSGELFF.

CDR3 DNA sequence: TGCGCCAGCAGCCAGGATGGGCTTAGACAGGTTCGGGACGAGCAGTACTTC. Its translation: CASSQDGLRQVRDEQYF. The V gene is TRBV4-1, the J gene TRBJ2-7, with D tentatively TRBD1 (6 bases). Trimming shortened V by 3 bases and J by 5 bases, and 23 bases separated the two germline ends. CDR1 is MGHRA, CDR2 YSYEKL, per germline. The CDR3 has 17 amino acids.

The chain employs TRBV6-6 and TRBJ2-5; TRBD2 matches 11 bases. The CDR3 loop spans 15 amino acids. Looked up from germline, CDR1 is MNHNY and CDR2 is SVGAGI (reference sequence). J lost 2 bases, V lost 5 bases, and 4 bases had no gene match. As DNA, the CDR3 is TGTGCCAGCAGTCCGGGACTAGCGGATCAAGAGACCCAGTACTTC. Its translation is CASSPGLADQETQYF.

The chain recombines TRBV28 with TRBJ1-2; 10 positions match TRBD1. There are 14 residues in the CDR3. Germline assignment: CDR1 MDHEN and CDR2 SYDVKM. With V trimmed by 7 bases and J by 9 bases, 11 bases remained unmatched. The CDR3 loop reads CASNPTGGYTRYTF. For the CDR3, the DNA is TGTGCCAGCAATCCGACAGGGGGCTATACGCGCTACACCTTC.

The chain couples TRBV6-1 to TRBJ2-3; D possibly corresponds to TRBD1 (5 bases). Germline-derived CDR1 and CDR2 are MNHNS and SASEGT. CDR3 size: 13 residues. V was shortened by 8 bases and J by 5 bases, with 14 bases between the two germline ends. The CDR3 DNA reads TGTGCCAGCCCGAGAAATCAGGGAGATACGCAGTATTTT. Protein: CASPRNQGDTQYF.

The rearrangement joins TRBV18 to TRBJ2-1, with D perhaps matching TRBD1 (5 bases). Between the trimmed V and J ends, which lost 6 bases and 2 bases, there was a span of 14 bases. The CDR3 is 15 amino acids. Germline loops: CDR1 KGHSH, CDR2 LQKENI. Here the CDR3 DNA reads TGTGCCAGCTCCCGCGAAACAGGCCCCTACAATGAGCAGTTCTTC. The encoded protein is CASSRETGPYNEQFF.

The chain uses TRBV28 and TRBJ2-7; 8 positions agree with TRBD2. V shed 11 bases, J shed 3 bases, and the junction held 3 bases outside the gene matches. From germline, CDR1 is MDHEN and CDR2 SYDVKM. This CDR3 spans 11 amino acids. CDR3 nucleotide sequence: TGTGCCTCCGGGGGGGTCTACGAGCAGTACTTC. Translation gives CASGGVYEQYF.

A few counts support this clone. This chain uses TRBV7-9 with TRBJ2-2; D possibly matches TRBD1 or TRBD2 (6 bases each). Trimming pared 6 bases from V and 0 bases from J, leaving 23 bases between. The CDR3 has 19 residues. Germline loops: CDR1 SEHNR, CDR2 FQNEAQ (reference sequence). This CDR3 is CASRPGGWWDTANTGELFF. CDR3 coding DNA: TGTGCCAGCAGACCCGGGGGTTGGTGGGACACAGCGAACACCGGGGAGCTGTTTTTT.

The rearrangement joins TRBV6-1 to TRBJ2-5; D is unclear. V lost 1 base and J 1 base, leaving 7 bases between the germline ends. The germline CDR1 and CDR2 sequences are MNHNS and SASEGT. CDR3 length: 14 residues. The CDR3 DNA is TGTGCCAGCAGTGAAGGGTTGCCCCAAGAGACCCAGTACTTC. As protein: CASSEGLPQETQYF.

This clone was seen a handful of times. The chain uses TRBV7-2 and TRBJ1-4, with D maybe TRBD1 (6 bases). Trimming pared 5 bases from V and 7 bases from J, leaving 17 bases between. The CDR3 has 15 residues. CDR1 is SGHTA and CDR2 is FQGNSA in the germline V gene. The CDR3 nucleotides read TGTGCCAGCAGCCCTCAGGGGAATCGCGGTGAAAAACTGTTTTTT. It specifies CASSPQGNRGEKLFF.

This clone showed up just a few times. The chain recombines TRBV11-2 with TRBJ2-2; D is undetermined. CDR1 and CDR2 (germline): SGHAT, FQNNGV. The germline V and J ends were trimmed by 3 bases and 4 bases, with 12 bases remaining between them. The CDR3 covers 15 residues. The CDR3 sequence: CASSFGGPGTGELFF. In DNA, the CDR3 is TGTGCCAGCAGCTTTGGTGGGCCGGGCACCGGGGAGCTGTTTTTT.

The rearrangement joins TRBV19 to TRBJ2-3; possible D gene TRBD2, 7 bases. V was cut by 11 bases and J by 4 bases, with 16 bases left in between. The CDR3 loop spans 13 amino acids. Germline V lookup: CDR1 LNHDA, CDR2 SQIVND (reference sequence). This chain's CDR3 is CASKWGGADTQYF. The CDR3 DNA is TGTGCCTCTAAGTGGGGGGGCGCAGATACGCAGTATTTT.

The rearrangement links TRBV5-1 to TRBJ1-1; 7 nucleotides match TRBD1. From germline, CDR1 is SGHRS and CDR2 YFSETQ. CDR3 length: 14 amino acids. V trimming: 0 bases; J trimming: 8 bases; junction bases outside the gene matches: 7. CDR3 loop: CASSLADRRVEAFF. The CDR3 region has the DNA TGCGCCAGCAGCTTGGCGGACAGGAGGGTCGAAGCTTTCTTT.

A note on this clone: The sample contains more than one DNA sequence encoding this CDR3. The genes are TRBV29-1 and TRBJ2-1; the match to TRBD2 covers 10 bases. The length of the CDR3 is 13 residues. Germline CDR1 reads SQVTM; CDR2 reads ANQGSEA. The ends lost 4 bases at V and 5 bases at J; junction bases unmatched: 2. The CDR3 DNA reads TGCAGCGTTGGGACTAGCGGACACAATGAGCAGTTCTTC. It codes for CSVGTSGHNEQFF.

The chain uses TRBV5-5 and TRBJ1-5, with unresolved D. The CDR3 sequence is 13 residues long. CDR1 is SGHKS and CDR2 is YYEKEE in the germline V gene (reference sequence). Trimming pared 1 base from V and 4 bases from J, leaving 6 bases between. The CDR3 DNA reads TGTGCCAGCAGCTTGTCCTTTAATCAGCCCCAGCATTTT. This gives the protein CASSLSFNQPQHF.

The chain has TRBV5-1 and TRBJ2-1, with D tentatively TRBD2 (5 bases). The V end lost 2 bases, the J end lost 3 bases, and 12 bases lay between the germline ends. Per germline, CDR1 SGHRS and CDR2 YFSETQ. The CDR3 runs to 15 residues. The CDR3 bases are TGCGCCAGCAGCTTAAGCGGAGATCTCTACAATGAGCAGTTCTTC. Translation gives CASSLSGDLYNEQFF.

This clone has a handful of counts. The chain is built from TRBV15 and TRBJ2-5; the match to TRBD1 covers 7 bases. The length of the CDR3 is 17 residues. Germline V gene sequence: CDR1 LNHNV, CDR2 YYDKDF (reference sequence). The V and J ends lost 1 base and 1 base, in that order; junction bases with no gene match: 9. For the CDR3, the DNA is TGTGCCACCAGCAGAGTCCGCACGGCAGGGGGCCAAGAGACCCAGTACTTC. Protein sequence: CATSRVRTAGGQETQYF.

The rearrangement links TRBV30 to TRBJ2-3; 12 positions match TRBD2. With 0 bases clipped from V and 4 bases from J, the junction kept 8 bases outside the gene matches. The V gene's germline CDR1 is GTSNPN and CDR2 SVGIG (reference sequence). The CDR3 is made up of 17 amino acids. The CDR3 DNA sequence: TGTGCCTGGAGTGTATCTCTAGCGGGAGGGCTGTCAGATACGCAGTATTTT. Its protein is CAWSVSLAGGLSDTQYF.